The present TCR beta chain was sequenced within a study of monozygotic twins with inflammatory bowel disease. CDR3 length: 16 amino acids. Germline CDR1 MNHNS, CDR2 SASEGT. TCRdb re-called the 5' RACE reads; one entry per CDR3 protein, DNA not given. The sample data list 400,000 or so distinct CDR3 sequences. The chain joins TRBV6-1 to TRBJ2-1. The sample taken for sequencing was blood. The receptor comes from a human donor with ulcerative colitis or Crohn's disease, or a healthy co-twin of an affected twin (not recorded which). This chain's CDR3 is CASTQERGFSYNEQFF.